This T cell receptor beta chain is from a study of blood T cell repertoires in COVID-19. Sequenced by immunoSEQ multiplex PCR; TCRdb stores in-frame clones only, minus some. Seen here are approximately 190,000 clones, 70% to 90% observed once, and the top ten hold around a fifth. The CDR3 totals 14 residues. Germline V lookup: CDR1 MNHEY, CDR2 SVGAGI. V gave up 10 bases and J gave up 1 base, with 14 bases separating them. The V call is TRBV6-5, the J call TRBJ1-3; D is possibly TRBD1 (6 bases). This receptor was taken from a man aged 55-75 years with active or convalescent COVID-19. Material: peripheral blood. Written as DNA, the CDR3 is TGTGCCATCGATCCCAGGGGATCTGGAAACACCATATATTTT. Encoded protein: CAIDPRGSGNTIYF.